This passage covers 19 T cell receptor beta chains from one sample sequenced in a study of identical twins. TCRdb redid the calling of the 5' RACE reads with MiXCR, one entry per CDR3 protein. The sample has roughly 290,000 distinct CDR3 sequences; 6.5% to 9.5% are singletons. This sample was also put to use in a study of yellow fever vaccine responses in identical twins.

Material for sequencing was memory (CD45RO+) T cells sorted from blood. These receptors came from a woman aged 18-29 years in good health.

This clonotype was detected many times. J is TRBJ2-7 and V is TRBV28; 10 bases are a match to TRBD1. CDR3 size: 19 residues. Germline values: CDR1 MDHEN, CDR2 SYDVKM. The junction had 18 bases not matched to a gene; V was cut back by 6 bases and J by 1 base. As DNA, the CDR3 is TGTGCCAGCAGCCCTTCCCCGGGACAGGGGCCTGGATGGTCCTACGAGCAGTACTTC. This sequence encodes CASSPSPGQGPGWSYEQYF.

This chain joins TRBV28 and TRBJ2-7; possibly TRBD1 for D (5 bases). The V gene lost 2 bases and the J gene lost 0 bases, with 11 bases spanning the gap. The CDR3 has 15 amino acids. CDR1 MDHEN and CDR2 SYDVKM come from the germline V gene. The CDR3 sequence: CASSLTGLFSYEQYF. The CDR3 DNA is TGTGCCAGCAGTTTAACAGGCCTTTTCTCCTACGAGCAGTACTTC. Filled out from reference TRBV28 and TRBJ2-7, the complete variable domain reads DVKVTQSSRYLVKRTGEKVFLECVQDMDHENMFWYRQDPGLGLRLIYFSYDVKMKEKGDIPEGYSVSREKKERFSLILESASTNQTSMYLCASSLTGLFSYEQYFGPGTRLTVT.

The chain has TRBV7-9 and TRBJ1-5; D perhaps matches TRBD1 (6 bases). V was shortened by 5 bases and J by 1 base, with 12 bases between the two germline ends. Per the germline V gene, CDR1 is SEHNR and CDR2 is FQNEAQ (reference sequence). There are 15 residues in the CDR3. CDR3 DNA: TGTGCCAGCAGCAGGGGACATACCAGCAATCAGCCCCAGCATTTT. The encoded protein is CASSRGHTSNQPQHF. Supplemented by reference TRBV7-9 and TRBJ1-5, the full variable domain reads DTGVSQNPRHKITKRGQNVTFRCDPISEHNRLYWYRQTLGQGPEFLTYFQNEAQLEKSRLLSDRFSAERPKGSFSTLEIQRTEQGDSAMYLCASSRGHTSNQPQHFGDGTRLSIL.

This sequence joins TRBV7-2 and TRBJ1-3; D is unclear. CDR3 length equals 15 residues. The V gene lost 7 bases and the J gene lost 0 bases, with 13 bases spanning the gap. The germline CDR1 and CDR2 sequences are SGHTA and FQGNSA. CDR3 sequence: CASTPTPSSGNTIYF. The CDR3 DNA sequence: TGTGCCAGCACCCCCACCCCGTCCTCTGGAAACACCATATATTTT.

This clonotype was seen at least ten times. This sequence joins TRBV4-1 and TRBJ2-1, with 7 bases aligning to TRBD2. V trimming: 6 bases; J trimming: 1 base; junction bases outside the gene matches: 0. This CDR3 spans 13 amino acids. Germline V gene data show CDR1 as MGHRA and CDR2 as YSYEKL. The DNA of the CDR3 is TGCGCCAGCAGGGGGGGGTCCTACAATGAGCAGTTCTTC. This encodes CASRGGSYNEQFF.

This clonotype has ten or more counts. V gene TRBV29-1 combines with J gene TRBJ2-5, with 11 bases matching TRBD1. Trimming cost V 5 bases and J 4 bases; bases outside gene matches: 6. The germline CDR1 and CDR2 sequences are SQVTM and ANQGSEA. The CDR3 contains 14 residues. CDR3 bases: TGCAGCGTTTCAGAAGGGACAGGGGGAGAGACCCAGTACTTC. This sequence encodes CSVSEGTGGETQYF.

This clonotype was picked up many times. The CDR3 protein is CARTGHKNIQYF. CDR3 coding DNA: TGTGCCAGGACAGGGCACAAAAACATTCAGTACTTC. The V gene is TRBV10-3, the J gene TRBJ2-4; 8 bases map to TRBD1. The CDR3 totals 12 residues. With V trimmed by 10 bases and J by 3 bases, 2 bases remained unmatched. The V gene's germline CDR1 is ENHRY and CDR2 SYGVKD.

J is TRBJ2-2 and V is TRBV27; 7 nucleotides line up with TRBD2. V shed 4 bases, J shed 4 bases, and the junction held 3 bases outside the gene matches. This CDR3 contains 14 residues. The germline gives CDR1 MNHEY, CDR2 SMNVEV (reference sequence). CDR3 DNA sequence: TGTGCCAGCAGTTCCGGGACTACCACCGGGGAGCTGTTTTTT. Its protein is CASSSGTTTGELFF.

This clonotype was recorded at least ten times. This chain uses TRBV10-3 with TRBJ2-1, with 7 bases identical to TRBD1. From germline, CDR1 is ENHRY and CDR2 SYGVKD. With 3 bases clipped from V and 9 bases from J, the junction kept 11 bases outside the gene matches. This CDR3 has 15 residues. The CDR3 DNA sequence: TGTGCCATCAGTGACTTGGGACAGCCCGGCGCTGAGCAGTTCTTC. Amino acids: CAISDLGQPGAEQFF.

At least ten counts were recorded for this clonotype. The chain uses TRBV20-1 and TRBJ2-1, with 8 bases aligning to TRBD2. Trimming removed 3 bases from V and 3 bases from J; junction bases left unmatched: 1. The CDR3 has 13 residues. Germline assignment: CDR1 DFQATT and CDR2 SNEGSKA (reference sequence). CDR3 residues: CSARTSDYNEQFF. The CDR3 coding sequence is TGCAGTGCTAGGACTAGCGACTACAATGAGCAGTTCTTC.

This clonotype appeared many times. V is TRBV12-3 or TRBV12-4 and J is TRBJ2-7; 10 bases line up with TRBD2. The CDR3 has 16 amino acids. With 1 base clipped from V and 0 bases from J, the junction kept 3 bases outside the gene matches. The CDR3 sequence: CASSLEGTSVSYEQYF. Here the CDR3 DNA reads TGTGCCAGCAGTTTAGAGGGGACTAGCGTCTCCTACGAGCAGTACTTC.

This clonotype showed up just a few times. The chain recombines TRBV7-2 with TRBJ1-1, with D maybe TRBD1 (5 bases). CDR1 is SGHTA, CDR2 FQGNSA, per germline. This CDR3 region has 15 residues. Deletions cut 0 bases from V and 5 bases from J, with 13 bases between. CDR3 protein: CASSLAHPGRTEAFF. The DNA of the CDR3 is TGTGCCAGCAGCTTAGCGCATCCAGGGAGAACTGAAGCTTTCTTT.

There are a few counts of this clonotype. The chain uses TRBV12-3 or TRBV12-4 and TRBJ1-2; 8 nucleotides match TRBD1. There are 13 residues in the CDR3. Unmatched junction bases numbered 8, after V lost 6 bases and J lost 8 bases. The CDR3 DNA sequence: TGTGCCAGCAGGCGGACAGGGCTGTCGGGCTACACCTTC. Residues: CASRRTGLSGYTF.

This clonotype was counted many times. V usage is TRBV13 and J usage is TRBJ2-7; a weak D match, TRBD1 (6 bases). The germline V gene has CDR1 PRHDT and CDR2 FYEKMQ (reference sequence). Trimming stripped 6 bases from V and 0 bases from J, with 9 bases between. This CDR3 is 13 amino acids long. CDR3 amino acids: CASRQQGSYEQYV. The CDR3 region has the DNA TGTGCCAGCAGACAACAGGGCTCCTACGAGCAGTACGTC.

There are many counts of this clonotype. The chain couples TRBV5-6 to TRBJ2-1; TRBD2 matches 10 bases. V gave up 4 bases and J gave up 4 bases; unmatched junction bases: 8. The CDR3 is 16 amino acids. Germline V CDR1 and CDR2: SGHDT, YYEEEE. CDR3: CASSPLEREGYNEQFF. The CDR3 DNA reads TGTGCCAGCAGCCCCCTCGAGCGGGAGGGGTACAATGAGCAGTTCTTC.

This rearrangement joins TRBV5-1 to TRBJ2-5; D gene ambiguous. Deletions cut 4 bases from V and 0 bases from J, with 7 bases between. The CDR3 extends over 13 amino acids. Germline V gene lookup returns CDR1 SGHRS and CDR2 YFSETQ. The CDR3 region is CASSPLDQETQYF. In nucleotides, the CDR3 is TGCGCCAGCAGCCCCCTCGACCAAGAGACCCAGTACTTC. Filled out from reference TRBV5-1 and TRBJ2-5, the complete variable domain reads KAGVTQTPRYLIKTRGQQVTLSCSPISGHRSVSWYQQTPGQGLQFLFEYFSETQRNKGNFPGRFSGRQFSNSRSEMNVSTLELGDSALYLCASSPLDQETQYFGPGTRLLVL.

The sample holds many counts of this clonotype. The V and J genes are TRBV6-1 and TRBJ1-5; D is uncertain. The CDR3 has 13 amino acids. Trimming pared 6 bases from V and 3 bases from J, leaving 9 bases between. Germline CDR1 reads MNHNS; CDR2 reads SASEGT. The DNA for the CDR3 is TGTGCCAGCAGAGCCTCCAACAATCAGCCCCAGCATTTT. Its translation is CASRASNNQPQHF.

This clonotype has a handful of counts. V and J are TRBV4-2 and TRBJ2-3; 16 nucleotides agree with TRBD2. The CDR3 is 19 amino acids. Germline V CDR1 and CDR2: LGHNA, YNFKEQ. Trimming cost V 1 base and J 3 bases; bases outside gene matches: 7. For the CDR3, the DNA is TGTGCCAGCAGCCAAGTGGGACTAGCGGGGGGGCCTAGAACAGATACGCAGTATTTT. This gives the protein CASSQVGLAGGPRTDTQYF.

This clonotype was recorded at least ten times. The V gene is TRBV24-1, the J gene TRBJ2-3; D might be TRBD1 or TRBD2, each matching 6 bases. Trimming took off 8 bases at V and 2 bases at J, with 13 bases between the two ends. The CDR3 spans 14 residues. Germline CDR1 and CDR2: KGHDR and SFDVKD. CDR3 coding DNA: TGTGCCACCATGGAGGGGGGATCCACAGATACGCAGTATTTT. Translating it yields CATMEGGSTDTQYF.